The 14 T cell receptor beta chains in this list originate from one sample, sequenced in a study of blood T cell repertoires in COVID-19. TCRdb's table, derived via immunoSEQ multiplex PCR, lists solely in-frame clones and lacks some. The sample lists about 250,000 clones; approximately 90% were seen once. The sequencing sample was made of peripheral blood. The receptor set was obtained from a man aged 18-30 years with active or convalescent COVID-19.

This sequence joins TRBV9 and TRBJ2-1, with D maybe TRBD2 (5 bases). V was pared by 3 bases and J by 6 bases, with 13 bases between. From germline, CDR1 is SGDLS and CDR2 YYNGEE. CDR3 length: 14 amino acids. The CDR3 loop is CASSGTRAINEQFF. In nucleotides, the CDR3 is TGTGCCAGCAGCGGCACTAGGGCTATCAATGAGCAGTTCTTC.

This clone was detected once. V is TRBV9 and J is TRBJ2-7, with D possibly matching TRBD2 (7 bases). V lost 0 bases and J lost 1, with 11 bases in between. The CDR3 spans 15 residues. Germline CDR1 and CDR2: SGDLS and YYNGEE. The CDR3 loop is CASSVAGGESYEQYF. The CDR3 nucleotides read TGTGCCAGCAGCGTAGCGGGGGGCGAGTCCTACGAGCAGTACTTC.

This chain uses TRBV7-2 with TRBJ2-1; 7 bases match TRBD1. Germline V gene lookup returns CDR1 SGHTA and CDR2 FQGNSA. J lost 0 bases, V lost 4 bases, and 9 bases had no gene match. The CDR3 is made up of 17 amino acids. CDR3 sequence reads: CASSSIFGTVSYNEQFF. Here the CDR3 DNA reads TGTGCCAGCAGCTCAATTTTCGGGACAGTCTCCTACAATGAGCAGTTCTTC.

This clone was picked up a small number of times. This chain links TRBV19 with TRBJ2-1, with 8 positions matching TRBD1. This CDR3 region has 15 residues. Germline lookup yields CDR1 LNHDA and CDR2 SQIVND (reference sequence). With V trimmed by 0 bases and J by 6 bases, 4 bases remained unmatched. CDR3: CASSIEGTGSNEQFF. In nucleotides, the CDR3 is TGTGCCAGTAGTATAGAAGGGACAGGTAGCAATGAGCAGTTCTTC.

CDR3 nucleotides: TGTGCCAGCAGCGTAGCCCCCGGACTAGCGGGTGAGCAGTTCTTC. Residues: CASSVAPGLAGEQFF. The chain links TRBV9 to TRBJ2-1, with 11 bases lining up with TRBD2. The length of the CDR3 is 15 residues. Germline CDR1 SGDLS, CDR2 YYNGEE. V gave up 0 bases and J gave up 9 bases; unmatched junction bases: 5.

The J gene is TRBJ1-5, the V gene TRBV28; 7 bases match TRBD1. With V trimmed by 2 bases and J by 0 bases, 10 bases remained unmatched. CDR3 length: 18 residues. CDR1 is MDHEN and CDR2 is SYDVKM in the germline V gene. The CDR3 nucleotides read TGTGCCAGCAGTTTAGGACAGGTGATATTAGATAGCAATCAGCCCCAGCATTTT. Its protein is CASSLGQVILDSNQPQHF.

The CDR3 sequence: CASSLEGVGNQPQHF. The CDR3 region has the DNA TGTGCCAGCAGCTTAGAAGGGGTGGGCAATCAGCCCCAGCATTTT. The chain uses TRBV7-2 and TRBJ1-5, with a weak D call TRBD1 (5 bases). Per the germline V gene, CDR1 is SGHTA and CDR2 is FQGNSA. The CDR3 runs to 15 residues. Trimming stripped 1 base from V and 2 bases from J, with 9 bases between.

The rearrangement joins TRBV5-8 to TRBJ2-7, with 8 bases that match TRBD1. CDR1 SGHTS and CDR2 YDEGEE come from the germline V gene. V trimming: 2 bases; J trimming: 4 bases; junction bases outside the gene matches: 8. CDR3 length: 15 residues. CDR3 sequence (DNA): TGTGCCAGCAGCTTTGCGGGACAGGTCTTGTACGAGCAGTACTTC. Translation: CASSFAGQVLYEQYF.

V usage is TRBV29-1 and J usage is TRBJ1-1, with D maybe TRBD1 (5 bases). Trimming removed 6 bases at V and 4 bases at J, with 15 bases between. The V gene's germline CDR1 is SQVTM and CDR2 ANQGSEA. The CDR3 sequence is 13 residues long. The CDR3 region is CSVEEGPGTEAFF. For the CDR3, the DNA is TGCAGCGTCGAGGAGGGGCCGGGCACTGAAGCTTTCTTT.

The gene calls are TRBV3-1 (or the pseudogene TRBV3-2) and TRBJ2-5, with a weak D call TRBD2 (6 bases). Germline V gives CDR1 LGHDT, CDR2 YNNKEL (reference sequence). The CDR3 has 16 residues. Trimming removed 0 bases from V and 4 bases from J, with 15 bases in between. In nucleotides, the CDR3 is TGTGCCAGCAGCCAAGAGTGGCGGGGCGGAGGAGAGACCCAGTACTTC. Its translation is CASSQEWRGGGETQYF.

The rearrangement joins TRBV7-9 to TRBJ2-2; 13 nucleotides match TRBD2. The germline V gene has CDR1 SEHNR and CDR2 FQNEAQ (reference sequence). With V trimmed by 3 bases and J by 6 bases, 1 base remained unmatched. There are 15 residues in the CDR3. The chain's CDR3 is CASSFGLAGAGELFF. The CDR3 DNA reads as TGTGCCAGCAGCTTCGGACTAGCGGGAGCCGGGGAGCTGTTTTTT.

This clone was counted a single time. V usage is TRBV6-4 and J usage is TRBJ2-7, with 7 bases matching TRBD2. The CDR3 sequence is 16 residues long. Trimming removed 8 bases from V and 9 bases from J; junction bases left unmatched: 22. Germline V gives CDR1 MRHNA, CDR2 SNTAGT. The CDR3 DNA sequence: TGTGCCAGCCGGGGGGTTGCGGGTCTAGGATGTGATCGGCAGTACTTC. It encodes CASRGVAGLGCDRQYF.

The chain joins TRBV4-3 to TRBJ1-2; D gene uncertain. This CDR3 is built from 17 residues. Trimming took off 3 bases at V and 2 bases at J, with 19 bases between the two ends. CDR1 LGHNA and CDR2 YSLEER come from the germline V gene. The chain's CDR3 is CASSQDYPRLVNYGYTF. As DNA, the CDR3 is TGCGCCAGCAGCCAGGACTACCCCAGACTTGTGAACTATGGCTACACCTTC.

This sequence joins TRBV15 and TRBJ1-5; 9 bases agree with TRBD1. V gave up 8 bases and J gave up 1 base; unmatched junction bases: 3. Germline V lookup: CDR1 LNHNV, CDR2 YYDKDF (reference sequence). CDR3 length equals 14 residues. CDR3 sequence: CATGTGFSNQPQHF. DNA of the CDR3: TGTGCCACCGGGACAGGGTTCAGCAATCAGCCCCAGCATTTT.